The rows below give T cell receptor beta chains drawn from one sample of a study of CD8 T cells in Susac syndrome. In TCRdb, the immunoSEQ multiplex PCR reads were re-called with MiXCR into one record per CDR3 protein. The sample carries some 130,000 distinct CDR3 sequences, roughly 89% recorded once. The specimen was CD8+ T cells from PBMCs. Every receptor here comes from a human donor with multiple sclerosis. Both conserved end residues are part of each CDR3. Fields, in order: clone size, CDR3 length, V gene, D gene, J gene, CDR3 DNA, CDR3 protein. A D gene is named only where the DNA matches it firmly. Not all rows give a size; the values are once, few, many and, for expanded clones, a class.

>.|14|TRBV18|.|TRBJ2-3
TGTGCCAGCTCACCCGCCCGGAACACAGATACGCAGTATTTT
CASSPARNTDTQYF
>once|13|TRBV7-9|.|TRBJ1-4
TGTGCCAGCAGCTCCGAGGCAGGGGAAAAACTGTTTTTT
CASSSEAGEKLFF
>.|11|TRBV2|.|TRBJ2-7
TGTGCCAGCAGTCGTACGGGGGAGCAGTACTTC
CASSRTGEQYF
>.|15|TRBV2|TRBD2|TRBJ2-3
TGTGCCAGCAGTGAAAGCGGGGTGGGGACAGATACGCAGTATTTT
CASSESGVGTDTQYF
>.|13|TRBV7-9|.|TRBJ1-2
TGTGCCAGCAGCTTAGGGCAGTACTATGGCTACACCTTC
CASSLGQYYGYTF
>.|11|TRBV29-1|.|TRBJ1-2
TGCAGCGTCGCGGGGAGGGATGGCTACACCTTC
CSVAGRDGYTF
>.|17|TRBV4-3|TRBD1|TRBJ1-4
TGCGCCAGCAGCCAGAAGGGGCAGGGGGCGTTAAATGAAAAACTGTTTTTT
CASSQKGQGALNEKLFF
>once|14|TRBV9|.|TRBJ1-1
TGTGCCAGCAGCGTAGAGGGATCCAACACTGAAGCTTTCTTT
CASSVEGSNTEAFF
>.|15|TRBV27|TRBD1|TRBJ2-1
TGTGCCAGCAGTGAATTGGAACAGGGGTACAATGAGCAGTTCTTC
CASSELEQGYNEQFF
>.|16|TRBV4-1|TRBD2|TRBJ2-5
TGCGCCAGCAGCCAATGGGGGACTAGCGGACAAGAGACCCAGTACTTC
CASSQWGTSGQETQYF
>.|13|TRBV5-1|.|TRBJ2-2
TGCGCCAGCAGCTTGGACCCGGGCGGGGAGCTGTTTTTT
CASSLDPGGELFF
>once|15|TRBV5-4|TRBD1|TRBJ2-3
TGTGCCAGCAGCACTGACAGGGGTTACACAGATACGCAGTATTTT
CASSTDRGYTDTQYF
>.|14|TRBV28|.|TRBJ1-1
TGTGCCAGCAGTTTAGAGCAGGGGAGGGGCCAAGCTTTCTTT
CASSLEQGRGQAFF
>.|16|TRBV27|TRBD1|TRBJ1-2
TGTGCCAGCAGTTTAATCGGGACAGGGAGTATTGGCGGCTACACCTTC
CASSLIGTGSIGGYTF
>.|14|TRBV7-8|.|TRBJ2-1
TGTGCCAGCAGCTTCTTAACTGGGTACAATGAGCAGTTCTTC
CASSFLTGYNEQFF
>.|14|TRBV27|.|TRBJ2-1
TGTGCCAGCGGAAGCAGGGAAGGGTGGAATGAGCAGTTCTTC
CASGSREGWNEQFF
>.|11|TRBV30|.|TRBJ1-1
TGTGCCTGGGGGGAGAACACTGAAGCTTTCTTT
CAWGENTEAFF
>.|14|TRBV5-1|TRBD1|TRBJ2-7
TGCGCCAGCACCCCCGGGACAGGAGCCTACGAGCAGTACTTC
CASTPGTGAYEQYF
>.|12|TRBV28|.|TRBJ2-1
TGTGCCAGTTCGGACGGACACAATGAGCAGTTCTTC
CASSDGHNEQFF
>.|17|TRBV30|.|TRBJ2-5
TGTGCCTGGAGAAAGGAGTTAGGACACGATTACCAAGAGACCCAGTACTTC
CAWRKELGHDYQETQYF
>.|15|TRBV20-1|TRBD1|TRBJ2-1
TGCAGTGCTTGGGAAGCCGGGACAGGGGAGAATGAGCAGTTCTTC
CSAWEAGTGENEQFF
>.|13|TRBV7-9|.|TRBJ1-2
TGTGCCAGCAGCCCGACAGCAGGCCATGGCTACACCTTC
CASSPTAGHGYTF
>.|13|TRBV28|.|TRBJ2-5
TGTGCCAGCAGTTTAGGCCCACTAGAGACCCAGTACTTC
CASSLGPLETQYF
>.|15|TRBV4-1|.|TRBJ1-6
TGCGCCAGCAGCCAAGAATCAGGCCTCCGTTCACCCCTCCACTTT
CASSQESGLRSPLHF
>.|13|TRBV19|TRBD2|TRBJ2-1
TGTGCCAGTTCAGCTAGCGGGATCAATGAGCAGTTCTTC
CASSASGINEQFF
>.|15|TRBV30|TRBD1|TRBJ1-2
TGTGCCTGGAGTGTACTCCGGACAGGGGGCGATGGCTACACCTTC
CAWSVLRTGGDGYTF
>few|14|TRBV6-2/TRBV6-3|.|TRBJ2-7
TGTGCCAGCAGCTCTTTCGGGCTCTCCTACGAGCAGTACTTC
CASSSFGLSYEQYF
>.|16|TRBV11-2|.|TRBJ2-3
TGTGCCAGCAGCTTAGTCCGCCCCCGGTTAGGGGATACGCAGTATTTT
CASSLVRPRLGDTQYF
>.|13|TRBV27|TRBD1|TRBJ2-7
TGTGCCAGCAGTCCACTAGGTAGGGACAGAGTAAACTTC
CASSPLGRDRVNF
>.|15|TRBV4-2|TRBD1|TRBJ2-7
TGTGCCAGCAGCCAACCACGGGACAGCTACGACGAGCAGTACTTC
CASSQPRDSYDEQYF
>.|11|TRBV20-1|.|TRBJ2-1
TGCAGTGCTCTTTCTAACAATGAGCAGTTCTTC
CSALSNNEQFF
>.|13|TRBV28|.|TRBJ2-1
TGTGCCAGCAGTTTGGCTAGTTTCAATGAGCAGTTCTTC
CASSLASFNEQFF
>.|13|TRBV20-1|TRBD2|TRBJ2-7
TGCAGTGCTACCGGGACTAGGTCCTACGAGCAGTACTTC
CSATGTRSYEQYF
>.|14|TRBV7-3|TRBD2|TRBJ2-3
TGTGCCAGCAGCTCCAGCGGGAGCGGGGATACGCAGTATTTT
CASSSSGSGDTQYF
>.|14|TRBV28|TRBD1|TRBJ2-7
TGTGCCATCTCCGGGACAGGAGATACCTACGAGCAGTACTTC
CAISGTGDTYEQYF
>.|15|TRBV28|.|TRBJ1-1
TGTGCCAGCAGTTTTTTAGTGGAGATGAACACTGAAGCTTTCTTT
CASSFLVEMNTEAFF
>.|16|TRBV7-2|TRBD2|TRBJ2-5
TGTGCCAGCAGCCACGGACTAGCGGGAGTAAGAGAGACCCAGTACTTC
CASSHGLAGVRETQYF
>.|16|TRBV10-2|.|TRBJ2-3
TGCGCCAGCAGTGAGTCGATAGGGGACAGCACAGATACGCAGTATTTT
CASSESIGDSTDTQYF
>.|17|TRBV18|.|TRBJ2-2
TGTGCCAGCTCACCGAGCCCCGGGGGCATCAACACCGGGGAGCTGTTTTTT
CASSPSPGGINTGELFF
>few|15|TRBV11-2|.|TRBJ2-7
TGTGCCAGCAGCCCCTCTACCGGGTACTCCTACGAGCAGTACTTC
CASSPSTGYSYEQYF
>.|16|TRBV30|TRBD2|TRBJ2-2
TGTGCCTGGAGTGTATTCGGACTAGCGGGAGTCGGGGAGCTGTTTTTT
CAWSVFGLAGVGELFF
>.|16|TRBV5-4|TRBD2|TRBJ2-6
TGTGCCAGCAGCCCTGTAGCGGGAGGTGGGGCCAACGTCCTGACTTTC
CASSPVAGGGANVLTF
>.|14|TRBV19|TRBD1|TRBJ1-1
TGTGCCAGTAGTATAACAGGGGCGTCTACTGAAGCTTTCTTT
CASSITGASTEAFF
>.|13|TRBV2|TRBD2|TRBJ2-1
TGTGCCAGCATCGGACTAGCGAGAGAAGAGCAGTTCTTC
CASIGLAREEQFF
>.|14|TRBV5-1|.|TRBJ1-1
TGCGCCAGCAGCTTGGAGATCAACGCTCTCGAAGCTTTCTTT
CASSLEINALEAFF
>.|12|TRBV15|TRBD1|TRBJ2-7
TGTGCCACCCAGACAGGGACGGACGAGCAGTACTTC
CATQTGTDEQYF
>.|13|TRBV19|.|TRBJ1-1
TGTGCCAGTAGTATTTCTGGGCTCAGTGAAGCTTTCTTT
CASSISGLSEAFF
>.|15|TRBV7-9|.|TRBJ1-2
TGTGCCAGCAGCTCCTTAACTGGGCTGGGCTATGGCTACACCTTC
CASSSLTGLGYGYTF
>.|13|TRBV12-5|.|TRBJ2-1
TGTGCTAGTGACGGGGGGCGAGTTAGTGAGCAGTTCTTC
CASDGGRVSEQFF
>.|14|TRBV24-1|TRBD1|TRBJ2-1
TGTGCCACCAGTGTTCATGGACAGGGAAATGAGCAGTTCTTC
CATSVHGQGNEQFF
>.|13|TRBV7-9|TRBD2|TRBJ2-1
TGTGCCAGCAGGGCGGGGGTAAGGGATGAGCAGTTCTTC
CASRAGVRDEQFF
>.|14|TRBV5-4|.|TRBJ1-1
TGTGCCAGCAGCTTGGGGGCGGAGAACACTGAAGCTTTCTTT
CASSLGAENTEAFF
>.|14|TRBV28|.|TRBJ1-5
TGTGCCAGCAGTTTATCCAGGGAGGGCCAGCCCCAGCATTTT
CASSLSREGQPQHF